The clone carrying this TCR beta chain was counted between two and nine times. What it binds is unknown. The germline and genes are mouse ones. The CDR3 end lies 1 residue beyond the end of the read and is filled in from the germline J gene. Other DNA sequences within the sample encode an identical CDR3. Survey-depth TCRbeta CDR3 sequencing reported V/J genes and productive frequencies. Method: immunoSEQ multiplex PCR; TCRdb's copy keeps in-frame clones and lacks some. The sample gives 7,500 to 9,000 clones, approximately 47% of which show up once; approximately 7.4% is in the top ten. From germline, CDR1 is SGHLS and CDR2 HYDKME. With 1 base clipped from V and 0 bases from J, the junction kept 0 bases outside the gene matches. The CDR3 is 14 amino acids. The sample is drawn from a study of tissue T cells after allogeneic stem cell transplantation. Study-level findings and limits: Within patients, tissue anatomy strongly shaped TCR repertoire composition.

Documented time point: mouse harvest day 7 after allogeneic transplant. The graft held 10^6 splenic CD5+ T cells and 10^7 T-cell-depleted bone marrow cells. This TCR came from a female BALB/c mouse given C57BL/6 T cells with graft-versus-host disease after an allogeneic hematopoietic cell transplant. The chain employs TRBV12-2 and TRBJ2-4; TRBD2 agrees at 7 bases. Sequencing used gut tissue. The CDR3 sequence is CASSLGGSQNTLYF. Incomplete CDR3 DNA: TGTGCCAGCTCTCTGGGGGGGAGTCAAAACACCTTGTAC.